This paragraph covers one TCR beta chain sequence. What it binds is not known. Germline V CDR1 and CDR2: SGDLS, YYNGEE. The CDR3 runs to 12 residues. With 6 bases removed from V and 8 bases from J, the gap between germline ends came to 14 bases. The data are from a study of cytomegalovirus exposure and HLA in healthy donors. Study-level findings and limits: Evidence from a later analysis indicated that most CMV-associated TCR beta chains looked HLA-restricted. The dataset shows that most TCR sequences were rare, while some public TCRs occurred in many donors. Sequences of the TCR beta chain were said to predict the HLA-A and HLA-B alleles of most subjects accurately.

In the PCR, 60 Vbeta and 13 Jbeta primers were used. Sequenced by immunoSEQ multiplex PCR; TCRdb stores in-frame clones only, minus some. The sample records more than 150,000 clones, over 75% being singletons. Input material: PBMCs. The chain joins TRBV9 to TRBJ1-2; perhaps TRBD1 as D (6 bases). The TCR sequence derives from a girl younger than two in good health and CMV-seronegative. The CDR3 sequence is CASTRGGRGYTF. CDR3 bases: TGTGCCAGCACCCGCGGGGGGCGCGGCTACACCTTC.